These 11 T cell receptor beta chains came from one sample sequenced in a study of cytomegalovirus exposure and HLA in healthy donors. PCR employed 60 Vbeta and 13 Jbeta primers. Assay used: immunoSEQ multiplex PCR; TCRdb lists only in-frame clones, some missing. The table lists some 100,000 clones, around 75% of them singletons. Sequences were obtained from PBMCs. The receptors derive from a woman between 18 and 29 years old in good health and CMV-seropositive.

This sequence joins TRBV7-9 and TRBJ2-7; TRBD2 aligns across 9 bases. The germline V gene encodes CDR1 SEHNR and CDR2 FQNEAQ (reference sequence). V was pared by 3 bases and J by 2 bases, with 2 bases of the junction left unmatched. This CDR3 has 14 amino acids. CDR3 sequence (DNA): TGTGCCAGCAGCTTTACTAGCGGGCCCTACGAGCAGTACTTC. Its protein is CASSFTSGPYEQYF.

In DNA, the CDR3 is TGTGCCAGCAGCGCAGGGACTAGCGGAGGTTACGAGCAGTACTTC. Translation gives CASSAGTSGGYEQYF. This chain joins TRBV21-1 and TRBJ2-7; TRBD2 is taken as the D call from the table, unchecked against the DNA. TRBV21-1 is a documented pseudogene. The CDR3 sequence is 15 residues long.

This clone was counted between two and nine times. This chain joins TRBV6-5 and TRBJ2-2; 7 bases agree with TRBD1. The length of the CDR3 is 15 residues. Unmatched junction bases numbered 3, after V lost 5 bases and J lost 0 bases. The V gene's germline CDR1 is MNHEY and CDR2 SVGAGI. CDR3 protein: CASSRTGSNTGELFF. The CDR3 bases are TGTGCCAGCAGTCGGACAGGTTCGAACACCGGGGAGCTGTTTTTT.

This sequence joins TRBV9 and TRBJ2-1; 10 bases are shared with TRBD2. Germline V gene sequence: CDR1 SGDLS, CDR2 YYNGEE. There are 15 residues in the CDR3. V trimming: 3 bases; J trimming: 4 bases; junction bases outside the gene matches: 4. The CDR3 loop is CASSEGLAAYNEQFF. CDR3 DNA sequence: TGTGCCAGCAGCGAAGGACTAGCGGCTTACAATGAGCAGTTCTTC. Filled out from reference TRBV9 and TRBJ2-1, the complete variable domain reads DSGVTQTPKHLITATGQRVTLRCSPRSGDLSVYWYQQSLDQGLQFLIQYYNGEERAKGNILERFSAQQFPDLHSELNLSSLELGDSALYFCASSEGLAAYNEQFFGPGTRLTVL.

The chain employs TRBV19 and TRBJ2-7; D possibly corresponds to TRBD2 (5 bases). CDR1 and CDR2 (germline): LNHDA, SQIVND (reference sequence). This CDR3 region has 14 residues. With 4 bases removed from V and 2 bases from J, the gap between germline ends came to 12 bases. CDR3 protein: CASSKAGPAYEQYF. The DNA for the CDR3 is TGTGCCAGTAGTAAGGCGGGTCCCGCCTACGAGCAGTACTTC.

J is TRBJ2-3 and V is TRBV25-1; the D is unclear. This CDR3 is 13 amino acids long. Trimming removed 4 bases at V and 2 bases at J, with 7 bases between. Germline V lookup: CDR1 MGHDK, CDR2 SYGVNS. CDR3 nucleotides: TGTGCCAGCAGTGCTCCTTACACAGATACGCAGTATTTT. Its translation is CASSAPYTDTQYF.

The V and J genes are TRBV5-3 and TRBJ2-1; TRBD2 matches at 8 bases. TRBV5-3 has ORF status, its function being uncertain. J lost 6 bases, V lost 0 bases, and 5 bases had no gene match. CDR3 length: 15 amino acids. The CDR3 is CARSLVLAAFNEQFF. Written as DNA, the CDR3 is TGTGCCAGAAGCTTGGTACTAGCGGCATTCAATGAGCAGTTCTTC.

The chain links TRBV6-5 to TRBJ2-3, with 8 bases that match TRBD2. The V and J ends lost 6 bases and 2 bases, in that order; junction bases with no gene match: 7. Germline V gives CDR1 MNHEY, CDR2 SVGAGI. The CDR3 loop spans 15 amino acids. CDR3 coding DNA: TGTGCCAGCAGCCTTCAGCGGGAGCCCACAGATACGCAGTATTTT. The encoded protein is CASSLQREPTDTQYF.

In this sample, this clone turned up once. The chain is built from TRBV6-5 and TRBJ2-2, with TRBD2 as a possible D gene (5 bases). V lost 7 bases, J lost 5 bases, and 17 bases lay in between. This CDR3 contains 15 residues. In germline, CDR1 is MNHEY, CDR2 SVGAGI. As DNA, the CDR3 is TGTGCCAGCATCCGGGATCCATCAACAACCGGGGAGCTGTTTTTT. Encoded protein: CASIRDPSTTGELFF.

This clone showed up just a few times. V usage is TRBV4-1 and J usage is TRBJ2-1, with D maybe TRBD2 (7 bases). V was shortened by 0 bases and J by 2 bases, with 11 bases between the two germline ends. CDR3 size: 16 residues. CDR1 is MGHRA and CDR2 is YSYEKL in the germline V gene. CDR3 region: CASSQERGGTYNEQFF. The CDR3 DNA reads TGCGCCAGCAGCCAAGAGAGGGGGGGAACCTACAATGAGCAGTTCTTC.

The chain uses TRBV6-1 and TRBJ2-5; perhaps TRBD2 as D (6 bases). The germline V and J ends were trimmed by 7 bases and 7 bases, with 22 bases remaining between them. The CDR3 contains 15 residues. CDR1 is MNHNS, CDR2 SASEGT, per germline. In DNA form, the CDR3 reads TGTGCCAGCATCGAGGCCGCGCGGGGTGAAGGGACCCAGTACTTC. This sequence encodes CASIEAARGEGTQYF.